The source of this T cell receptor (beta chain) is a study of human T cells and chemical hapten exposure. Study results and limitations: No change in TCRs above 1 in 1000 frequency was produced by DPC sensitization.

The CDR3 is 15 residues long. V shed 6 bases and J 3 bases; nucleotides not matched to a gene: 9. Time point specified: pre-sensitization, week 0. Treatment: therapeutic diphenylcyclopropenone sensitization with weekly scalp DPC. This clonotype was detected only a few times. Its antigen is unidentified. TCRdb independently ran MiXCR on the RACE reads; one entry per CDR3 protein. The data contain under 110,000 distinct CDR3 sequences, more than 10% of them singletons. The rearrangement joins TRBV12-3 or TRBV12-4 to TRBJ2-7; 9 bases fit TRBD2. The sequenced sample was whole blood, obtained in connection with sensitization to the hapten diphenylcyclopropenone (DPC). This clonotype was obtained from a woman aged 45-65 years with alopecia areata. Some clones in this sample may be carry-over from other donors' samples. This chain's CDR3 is CASSPRAGGYYEQYF. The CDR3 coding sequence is TGTGCCAGCAGCCCCAGGGCGGGAGGGTACTACGAGCAGTACTTC.